This T cell receptor beta chain was profiled in a study of shared clonotypes between healthy human individuals. Method: immunoSEQ multiplex PCR; TCRdb's copy keeps in-frame clones and lacks some. Counted here are about 2.4 million clones, more than 80% occurring once; the ten biggest clones make up around 0.14%. Germline CDR1 and CDR2: SEHNR and FQNEAQ (reference sequence). V lost 2 bases to trimming and J lost 2 bases; unmatched junction nucleotides: 1. This CDR3 region has 16 residues. The source material was naive CD4+ T cells sorted from blood. Subset defined: CD45RA+ positively selected. The chain employs TRBV7-9 and TRBJ2-3; 13 nucleotides align to TRBD2. The clonotype was recovered from a man aged 18 to 29 in good health. This CDR3 reads CASSLTSGRVTDTQYF. The CDR3 nucleotides read TGTGCCAGCAGCTTAACTAGCGGGAGGGTCACAGATACGCAGTATTTT.